This T cell receptor (beta chain) was sequenced in a study of regulatory T cells in long-lasting Graves disease. Study information: It was over 5 years of antithyroid drugs, with positive TSH receptor antibodies, that meant persistent Graves' disease.

Regarding the study as a whole: Lower TCR diversity was seen in persistent Graves' patients than in newly diagnosed ones.

The time point here: persistent/refractory GD, antithyroid drugs over 5 years with positive TRAb. With RNA extracted from PBMCs as input, the TCR library was made. As for this clonotype: The antigen is undetermined.

To make TCR beta libraries, researchers used iRepertoire HTBI primers and Arm-PCR of CDR3 regions. Under the authors' procedure: Across all samples, about 62 TRBV segments and 14 TRBJ segments were identified. In TCRdb, the multiplex PCR reads were re-called with MiXCR into one record per CDR3 protein. The V and J calls shown here were made by TCRdb, not taken from the authors' results. The profile shows about 470,000 distinct CDR3 sequences, less than 25% of them singletons. The TCR comes from a female donor with Graves disease. Here the sequenced sample was peripheral blood mononuclear cells (PBMCs), taken when the disease was refractory, from a patient treated with antithyroid drugs.

The CDR3 protein is CASSLDGGRAFYEQYF. The CDR3, as DNA: TGTGCCAGCAGTTTGGATGGCGGGAGGGCCTTCTACGAGCAGTACTTC. The chain links TRBV28 to TRBJ2-7; 9 bases match TRBD2. The CDR3 is 16 residues long. The V gene's germline CDR1 is MDHEN and CDR2 SYDVKM. The V segment lost 3 bases and the J segment 3 bases; nucleotides outside the gene matches: 9. Drawing the rest from reference TRBV28 and TRBJ2-7, the complete variable domain is DVKVTQSSRYLVKRTGEKVFLECVQDMDHENMFWYRQDPGLGLRLIYFSYDVKMKEKGDIPEGYSVSREKKERFSLILESASTNQTSMYLCASSLDGGRAFYEQYFGPGTRLTVT.